This T cell receptor (beta chain) came from a study of cytomegalovirus exposure and HLA in healthy donors. Study-wide results and caveats: Most TCRs appeared rarely, but some public TCRs recurred in many donors.

Looked up from germline, CDR1 is ENHRY and CDR2 is SYGVKD. Trimming left V 4 bases short and J 4 bases short, with 8 bases between. The CDR3 contains 13 residues. On this clone itself: Its antigen is still unknown.

Primers included in the PCR were 60 Vbeta and 13 Jbeta primers. Sequencing was performed with immunoSEQ multiplex PCR; in TCRdb, only in-frame clones are kept and a portion is missing. Its listing shows 30,000 to 45,000 clones. The material sequenced was PBMCs. This TCR derives from a man aged 40-55 years in good health and CMV-seropositive. V and J are TRBV10-3 and TRBJ1-5; D unclear. The CDR3 region is CAISGGFNQPQHF. The CDR3 DNA reads TGTGCCATCAGTGGCGGTTTTAATCAGCCCCAGCATTTT.